The 22 T cell receptor beta chains below were found in one sample sequenced in a study of blood T cells in healthy people across ages (dated by TCRdb to between 2015 and 2016). The receptor library was made with 5' RACE. The instrument given in TCRdb is Illumina HiSeq 2500. A second PCR of about 6 to 12 cycles was run with a J-beta primer mix and a sample-barcoded 5' primer. TCRdb itself trimmed the public reads at Q25 with fastp, ran MiXCR and retained productive beta chains. All rows with the same CDR3 protein become a single entry with the most common DNA and genes. The sample table lists about 650,000 distinct CDR3 sequences, approximately 30% of them with a count of one. Of the sample, approximately 15% is held by the ten largest clones. Input material: blood. The receptors were gathered from a woman over 75 in good health. Donor details come from another sample of the same person, matched by shared clones.

This clonotype has just a few counts. CDR3 sequence (DNA): TGCAGCGTTGATGATGCCACCGGGGAGCTGTTTTTT. Translated: CSVDDATGELFF. The chain links TRBV29-1 to TRBJ2-2; D remains ambiguous. This CDR3 region has 12 residues. Germline CDR1 and CDR2: SQVTM and ANQGSEA. Trimming removed 3 bases at V and 4 bases at J, with 6 bases between.

Many counts were recorded for this clonotype. The rearrangement links TRBV20-1 to TRBJ1-2; D gene unclear. Trimming cost V 1 base and J 4 bases, with 22 bases left between them. The CDR3 length is 17 residues. In germline, CDR1 is DFQATT, CDR2 SNEGSKA (reference sequence). The CDR3 reads CSARVGRREKSPYGYTF. The CDR3 coding sequence is TGCAGTGCTAGAGTGGGGAGACGAGAAAAATCACCCTATGGCTACACCTTC.

There are a few counts of this clonotype. This chain connects TRBV7-9 to TRBJ2-3; 9 nucleotides align to TRBD2. With V trimmed by 5 bases and J by 6 bases, 12 bases remained unmatched. Germline CDR1 reads SEHNR; CDR2 reads FQNEAQ (reference sequence). The CDR3 covers 16 residues. CDR3 region: CASSRPTAGGRDTQYF. The CDR3 coding sequence is TGTGCCAGCAGCCGCCCCACAGCGGGGGGAAGGGATACGCAGTATTTT.

There are many counts of this clonotype. The rearrangement links TRBV7-8 to TRBJ2-1; the match to TRBD2 covers 12 bases. Germline-derived CDR1 and CDR2 are SGHVS and FQNEAQ. The CDR3 extends over 19 amino acids. The V and J ends lost 3 bases and 0 bases, in that order; junction bases with no gene match: 9. CDR3 nucleotide sequence: TGTGCCAGCAGCTTGAGAACTAGCGGGGGGTTAAGCTCCTACAATGAGCAGTTCTTC. Amino acid sequence: CASSLRTSGGLSSYNEQFF.

The chain links TRBV10-3 to TRBJ2-7; maybe TRBD1 (6 bases). The CDR3 is made up of 12 amino acids. CDR1 is ENHRY and CDR2 is SYGVKD in the germline V gene. Between the trimmed V and J ends, which lost 3 bases and 11 bases, there was a span of 14 bases. CDR3 amino acids: CAISEGGPVEYF. The CDR3 DNA is TGTGCCATCAGTGAAGGGGGTCCCGTAGAGTACTTC.

This clonotype was counted between two and nine times. J is TRBJ1-1 and V is TRBV29-1; TRBD1 matches at 7 bases. The CDR3 is 12 residues long. In germline, CDR1 is SQVTM, CDR2 ANQGSEA. V dropped 3 bases and J dropped 7; count of bases not matched to a gene: 5. CDR3 amino acids: CSVESGGDEAFF. CDR3 nucleotides: TGCAGCGTTGAGTCAGGGGGAGATGAAGCTTTCTTT.

Turning to this clonotype: A read error may explain this, as a much larger clone is one base away. The genes are TRBV2 and TRBJ2-5, with D possibly TRBD2 on 6 matching bases. The CDR3 covers 14 residues. The germline V gene encodes CDR1 SNHLY and CDR2 FYNNEI. CDR3 sequence reads: CASSAEEGRETRYF. For the CDR3, the DNA is TGTGCCAGCAGCGCCGAGGAGGGTAGGGAGACCCGGTACTTC.

This clonotype was detected many times. The genes are TRBV4-3 and TRBJ1-1; TRBD1 aligns across 8 bases. The junction had 4 bases not matched to a gene; V was cut back by 5 bases and J by 8 bases. This CDR3 has 12 residues. The germline V gene has CDR1 LGHNA and CDR2 YSLEER. The CDR3: CASSGGDREAFF. The CDR3 nucleotides read TGCGCCAGCAGCGGGGGGGACAGGGAAGCTTTCTTT.

Only one count was recorded for this clonotype. The chain joins TRBV20-1 to TRBJ2-5, with D possibly TRBD2 on 5 matching bases. The CDR3 has 12 residues. V gave up 6 bases and J gave up 5 bases, with 13 bases separating them. Germline values: CDR1 DFQATT, CDR2 SNEGSKA (reference sequence). The CDR3 loop is CSAARGFETQYF. CDR3 in DNA: TGCAGTGCCGCCCGGGGTTTTGAGACCCAGTACTTC.

This clonotype has ten or more counts. The V gene is TRBV7-2, the J gene TRBJ1-2; TRBD1 is a possible D gene (6 bases). With 5 bases removed from V and 10 bases from J, the gap between germline ends came to 14 bases. CDR3 length: 12 residues. Germline CDR1 is SGHTA and CDR2 is FQGNSA. CDR3 amino acids: CASSQARGPYTF. The DNA of the CDR3 is TGTGCCAGCAGCCAGGCCAGGGGTCCCTACACCTTC. Full variable domain (outside the CDR3, taken from reference TRBV7-2 and TRBJ1-2): GAGVSQSPSNKVTEKGKDVELRCDPISGHTALYWYRQSLGQGLEFLIYFQGNSAPDKSGLPSDRFSAERTGGSVSTLTIQRTQQEDSAVYLCASSQARGPYTFGSGTRLTVV.

Many counts were recorded for this clonotype. The chain links TRBV5-1 to TRBJ2-1; the D is unclear. Germline CDR1 is SGHRS and CDR2 is YFSETQ. The CDR3 sequence is 12 residues long. V gave up 4 bases and J gave up 6 bases, with 8 bases separating them. This CDR3 is CASSDTPNEQFF. CDR3 sequence (DNA): TGCGCCAGCAGCGACACCCCCAATGAGCAGTTCTTC.

On this clonotype: A much bigger clone sits one base away, suggesting this may be a read error. This chain links TRBV5-1 with TRBJ2-5; 12 bases match TRBD2. This CDR3 has 16 amino acids. CDR1 and CDR2 from the germline V gene are SGHRS and YFSETQ. The J segment lost 11 bases and the V segment lost 5 bases, leaving 16 bases of the junction unmatched. CDR3 sequence: CASSPRTSGNYSEQYF. Written as DNA, the CDR3 is TGCGCCAGCAGTCCCAGGACTAGCGGGAACTACAGTGAGCAGTACTTC. The full variable domain, with the rest looked up from reference TRBV5-1 and TRBJ2-5, is KAGVTQTPRYLIKTRGQQVTLSCSPISGHRSVSWYQQTPGQGLQFLFEYFSETQRNKGNFPGRFSGRQFSNSRSEMNVSTLELGDSALYLCASSPRTSGNYSEQYFGPGTRLLVL.

Ten or more counts support this clonotype. V gene TRBV20-1 combines with J gene TRBJ2-1; D remains ambiguous. CDR1 DFQATT and CDR2 SNEGSKA come from the germline V gene (reference sequence). The length of the CDR3 is 15 residues. V shed 1 base and J shed 3 bases, with 13 bases lying between them. In DNA form, the CDR3 reads TGCAGTGCTAGAGGTCTGGGCGGTTTCTACAATGAGCAGTTCTTC. Amino acid sequence: CSARGLGGFYNEQFF.

This clonotype was detected a few times. This chain connects TRBV27 to TRBJ1-4; 8 bases align to TRBD1. Looked up from germline, CDR1 is MNHEY and CDR2 is SMNVEV (reference sequence). Trimming removed 3 bases from V and 7 bases from J; junction bases left unmatched: 10. CDR3 length equals 16 residues. This chain's CDR3 is CASSFIFGTGREKLFF. In nucleotides, the CDR3 is TGTGCCAGCAGTTTTATTTTTGGGACAGGTCGTGAAAAACTGTTTTTT.

This clonotype appeared once. The chain employs TRBV7-6 and TRBJ2-3; tentatively, D is TRBD1 (6 bases). The CDR3 runs to 15 residues. Per germline, CDR1 SGHVS and CDR2 FNYEAQ. With 4 bases removed from V and 1 base from J, the gap between germline ends came to 12 bases. CDR3 residues: CASSSRGSGTDTQYF. CDR3 bases: TGTGCCAGCAGCTCTAGGGGGTCGGGCACAGATACGCAGTATTTT.

This clonotype was seen more than once but under ten times. A much larger clone lies one base from this, so it may be a read error. The chain recombines TRBV7-8 with TRBJ2-1; maybe TRBD1 (6 bases). Looked up from germline, CDR1 is SGHVS and CDR2 is FQNEAQ. This CDR3 comprises 18 residues. The ends were cut back, 2 bases at V and 8 bases at J, with 25 bases in the middle. CDR3 amino acids: CASSLLKANWGTYHEQFF. CDR3 DNA sequence: TGTGCCAGCAGCTTATTGAAAGCTAATTGGGGGACATACCATGAGCAGTTCTTC.

This clonotype came up once. The J gene is TRBJ1-1, the V gene TRBV29-1, with TRBD1 as a possible D gene (6 bases). Looked up from germline, CDR1 is SQVTM and CDR2 is ANQGSEA. The CDR3 covers 15 residues. V was trimmed by 4 bases and J by 3 bases, leaving 18 bases between them. The CDR3 sequence is CSVVPHRAMDTEAFF. CDR3 coding DNA: TGCAGCGTTGTCCCCCACAGGGCCATGGACACTGAAGCTTTCTTT.

The V and J genes are TRBV7-3 and TRBJ2-7; the D is unclear. With 4 bases removed from V and 0 bases from J, the gap between germline ends came to 10 bases. Germline V gene lookup returns CDR1 SGHTA and CDR2 FQGTGA. The CDR3 length is 14 residues. For the CDR3, the DNA is TGTGCCAGCAGCTATGACCTGGGCTCCTACGAGCAGTACTTC. Encoded protein: CASSYDLGSYEQYF. The variable domain in full, completed from reference TRBV7-3 and TRBJ2-7, reads GAGVSQTPSNKVTEKGKYVELRCDPISGHTALYWYRQSLGQGPEFLIYFQGTGAADDSGLPNDRFFAVRPEGSVSTLKIQRTERGDSAVYLCASSYDLGSYEQYFGPGTRLTVT.

This clonotype was counted at least ten times. The chain combines TRBV24-1 with TRBJ2-1; 10 bases align to TRBD1. This CDR3 comprises 16 residues. The junction had 7 bases not matched to a gene; V was cut back by 4 bases and J by 5 bases. The germline V gene has CDR1 KGHDR and CDR2 SFDVKD. CDR3 DNA: TGTGCCACCAGTGAGACCGGGACAGGGGCCAACAATGAGCAGTTCTTC. This codes for CATSETGTGANNEQFF.

Points on this clonotype: A read error is likely, as this CDR3 ends without the conserved phenylalanine or tryptophan. The rearrangement uses TRBV3-1 and TRBJ1-4; D gene uncertain. Trimming stripped 1 base from V and 13 bases from J, with 13 bases between. This CDR3 has 13 residues. Germline CDR1 is LGHDT and CDR2 is YNNKEL (reference sequence). The CDR3 region is CASSQGPETGLFL. The DNA for the CDR3 is TGTGCCAGCAGCCAAGGTCCCGAAACTGGACTGTTTTTG.

The table lists this clonotype with many counts. The rearrangement uses TRBV7-3 and TRBJ2-4; D remains unclear. Germline V lookup: CDR1 SGHTA, CDR2 FQGTGA. CDR3 size: 14 residues. The V gene lost 3 bases and the J gene lost 7 bases, with 13 bases spanning the gap. This CDR3 reads CASSLGEPWNIQYF. The DNA of the CDR3 is TGTGCCAGCAGCTTGGGTGAGCCATGGAACATTCAGTACTTC.

This CDR3 is CSARDRLNHEQYF. The CDR3, as DNA: TGCAGTGCTAGAGATCGGCTTAACCACGAGCAGTACTTC. V gene TRBV20-1 combines with J gene TRBJ2-7; the D is unclear. The ends were cut back, 0 bases at V and 5 bases at J, with 11 bases in the middle. Germline loops: CDR1 DFQATT, CDR2 SNEGSKA (reference sequence). This CDR3 region has 13 residues.